These 26 T cell receptor beta chains originate from one sample sequenced in a study of OX40 agonist ivuxolimab in advanced cancers. Some clones are missing from TCRdb's copy, which holds only in-frame ones; the method was immunoSEQ multiplex PCR. This sample has about 96,000 clones; under 85% occur once, and the top ten carry 5.8%. Material: CD4+ or CD8+ T cells sorted from blood, obtained in a trial of the OX40 agonist ivuxolimab. These receptors all stem from an adult with an advanced solid tumor such as melanoma, head and neck, liver or kidney cancer.

The chain carries TRBV5-6 and TRBJ1-5; D is uncertain. The CDR3 is 13 amino acids. The V and J ends lost 3 bases and 6 bases respectively, with 10 bases between them. Germline loops: CDR1 SGHDT, CDR2 YYEEEE. CDR3 bases: TGTGCCAGCAGCTGGACCGGAGGTCAGCCCCAGCATTTT. It yields the protein CASSWTGGQPQHF.

V gene TRBV7-2 combines with J gene TRBJ1-1; D ambiguous. Germline lookup yields CDR1 SGHTA and CDR2 FQGNSA. The CDR3 spans 15 residues. Trimming took 5 bases from V and 0 from J, leaving 13 bases between them. CDR3 bases: TGTGCCAGCAGCCCCCCGGGAGGCATGAACACTGAAGCTTTCTTT. Encoded protein: CASSPPGGMNTEAFF.

J is TRBJ2-3 and V is TRBV18; 8 bases map to TRBD2. The V segment lost 3 bases and the J segment 5 bases; nucleotides outside the gene matches: 4. CDR1 and CDR2 (germline): KGHSH, LQKENI. The CDR3 is made up of 14 amino acids. The CDR3 DNA follows: TGTGCCAGCTCACCGGGACTAGGGGGAGATACGCAGTATTTT. Its protein product is CASSPGLGGDTQYF.

The chain joins TRBV6-5 to TRBJ2-7; D is possibly TRBD2 (5 bases). V was shortened by 10 bases and J by 2 bases, with 18 bases between the two germline ends. CDR1 is MNHEY and CDR2 is SVGAGI in the germline V gene. This CDR3 is 14 amino acids long. The CDR3 sequence is CAIRMGSLTYEQYF. Written as DNA, the CDR3 is TGTGCCATCCGGATGGGGAGCTTAACCTACGAGCAGTACTTC.

V usage is TRBV7-8 and J usage is TRBJ2-4; 11 bases map to TRBD2. V lost 4 bases to trimming and J lost 1 base; unmatched junction nucleotides: 9. Germline-derived CDR1 and CDR2 are SGHVS and FQNEAQ. The CDR3 is made up of 18 amino acids. The CDR3: CASSSWASGGKAKNIQYF. Written as DNA, the CDR3 is TGTGCCAGCAGCTCATGGGCTAGCGGGGGGAAGGCCAAAAACATTCAGTACTTC.

This clone was observed a handful of times. The chain has TRBV5-1 and TRBJ1-2; D uncertain. Trimming removed 0 bases from V and 7 bases from J, with 13 bases in between. Germline CDR1 reads SGHRS; CDR2 reads YFSETQ. The CDR3 loop spans 14 amino acids. The CDR3 coding sequence is TGCGCCAGCAGCTTGGCCTCAGTGACGGGTGGCTACACCTTC. Translated, it gives CASSLASVTGGYTF.

This chain uses TRBV7-3 with TRBJ2-1, with TRBD1 identical over 7 bases. Germline CDR1 is SGHTA and CDR2 is FQGTGA. The CDR3 has 13 amino acids. J lost 11 bases, V lost 4 bases, and 8 bases had no gene match. CDR3 sequence reads: CASSSTGQAQQFF. The CDR3 region has the DNA TGTGCCAGCAGCTCCACTGGACAGGCCCAGCAGTTCTTC.

The chain joins TRBV18 to TRBJ2-7, with a weak D call TRBD1 (5 bases). V was pared by 5 bases and J by 1 base, with 9 bases between. The CDR3 length is 13 residues. The germline CDR1 and CDR2 sequences are KGHSH and LQKENI. CDR3: CASSSQGSYEQYF. CDR3 sequence (DNA): TGTGCCAGCTCATCCCAGGGTTCCTACGAGCAGTACTTC.

This chain links TRBV5-1 with TRBJ2-7, with 9 nucleotides matching TRBD2. Germline CDR1 and CDR2: SGHRS and YFSETQ. V trimming: 5 bases; J trimming: 1 base; junction bases outside the gene matches: 16. The CDR3 is 18 residues long. For the CDR3, the DNA is TGCGCCAGCAGTAGGGAAAGACTAGCGGAACACGCGTCCTACGAGCAGTACTTC. Encoded protein: CASSRERLAEHASYEQYF.

V and J are TRBV29-1 and TRBJ1-2; no clear D. Germline V gene data show CDR1 as SQVTM and CDR2 as ANQGSEA. CDR3 length: 12 residues. Deletions cut 6 bases from V and 3 bases from J, with 11 bases between. The CDR3 loop is CSVLGRDYGYTF. The CDR3 DNA is TGCAGCGTCCTCGGGCGGGACTATGGCTACACCTTC.

The J gene is TRBJ2-3, the V gene TRBV6-4; the D is unclear. Between the trimmed V and J ends, which lost 6 bases and 0 bases, there was a span of 10 bases. Germline lookup yields CDR1 MRHNA and CDR2 SNTAGT. The CDR3 contains 14 residues. In nucleotides, the CDR3 is TGTGCCAGCAGCGTAGGTGGGAGCACAGATACGCAGTATTTT. Its translation: CASSVGGSTDTQYF.

The rearrangement joins TRBV7-9 to TRBJ2-2; D gene ambiguous. This CDR3 region has 15 residues. In germline, CDR1 is SEHNR, CDR2 FQNEAQ (reference sequence). Trimming pared 1 base from V and 2 bases from J, leaving 8 bases between. The CDR3 DNA reads TGTGCCAGCAGCTTAGACGGGCTAAACACCGGGGAGCTGTTTTTT. Encoded protein: CASSLDGLNTGELFF. Supplemented by reference TRBV7-9 and TRBJ2-2, the full variable domain reads DTGVSQNPRHKITKRGQNVTFRCDPISEHNRLYWYRQTLGQGPEFLTYFQNEAQLEKSRLLSDRFSAERPKGSFSTLEIQRTEQGDSAMYLCASSLDGLNTGELFFGEGSRLTVL.

The chain is built from TRBV27 and TRBJ1-1, with 12 bases identical to TRBD1. The CDR3 is 13 amino acids. V gave up 6 bases and J gave up 10 bases; unmatched junction bases: 6. Germline lookup yields CDR1 MNHEY and CDR2 SMNVEV (reference sequence). CDR3 nucleotide sequence: TGTGCCAGCAGAGGGACAGGGGGCTTTCGAGCTTTCTTT. This codes for CASRGTGGFRAFF.

The chain combines TRBV10-2 with TRBJ1-1; D is possibly TRBD1 (6 bases). V was trimmed by 5 bases and J by 0 bases, leaving 7 bases between them. CDR1 is WSHSY, CDR2 SAAADI, per germline. CDR3 size: 13 residues. CDR3 bases: TGCGCCAGCAGTACAGGGCTGAACACTGAAGCTTTCTTT. This codes for CASSTGLNTEAFF.

A note on this clone: A read error may account for a junction end that differs from germline. The genes are TRBV19 and TRBJ2-1, with D maybe TRBD1 (5 bases). The CDR3 is 15 amino acids. The germline V gene has CDR1 LNHDA and CDR2 SQIVND (reference sequence). The CDR3 DNA reads TGTGCCAGTAGGTCCCAGGGTTTCGTCTACACTGAGCAGTTCTTC. Translation gives CASRSQGFVYTEQFF.

V usage is TRBV7-9 and J usage is TRBJ1-2; 9 bases are a match to TRBD1. The junction had 11 bases not matched to a gene; V was cut back by 10 bases and J by 5 bases. The germline V gene encodes CDR1 SEHNR and CDR2 FQNEAQ (reference sequence). The CDR3 has 14 amino acids. As DNA, the CDR3 is TGTGCCACCTTACCGGGACAGGGATTTTATGGCTACACCTTC. Protein sequence: CATLPGQGFYGYTF.

J is TRBJ1-1 and V is TRBV6-5; D gene unclear. Germline loops: CDR1 MNHEY, CDR2 SVGAGI. The CDR3 loop spans 14 amino acids. Trimming took off 2 bases at V and 0 bases at J, with 7 bases between the two ends. CDR3 bases: TGTGCCAGCAGTTACGCGGGCATGAACACTGAAGCTTTCTTT. This translates into CASSYAGMNTEAFF.

Details on this clone: Compared with germline, one end of the junction differs, possibly owing to a read error. The chain has TRBV7-9 and TRBJ1-3; perhaps TRBD1 as D (5 bases). CDR3 size: 17 residues. Germline loops: CDR1 SEHNR, CDR2 FQNEAQ (reference sequence). The CDR3 reads CASGFVGSQGGRNTIYF. In DNA form, the CDR3 reads TGTGCCAGCGGCTTCGTGGGGAGCCAGGGCGGGAGAAACACCATATATTTT.

The V gene is TRBV29-1, the J gene TRBJ2-1, with 7 bases identical to TRBD1. The J segment lost 7 bases and the V segment lost 6 bases, leaving 6 bases of the junction unmatched. The germline gives CDR1 SQVTM, CDR2 ANQGSEA. This CDR3 has 12 residues. CDR3 sequence reads: CSVVGGRNEQFF. CDR3 sequence (DNA): TGCAGCGTAGTAGGGGGCCGAAATGAGCAGTTCTTC.

V gene TRBV5-1 combines with J gene TRBJ2-7; D could derive from TRBD1 or TRBD2 (5 bases each). Per the germline V gene, CDR1 is SGHRS and CDR2 is YFSETQ. V dropped 1 base and J dropped 2 bases, with 7 bases sitting between them. The CDR3 length is 13 residues. The CDR3 protein is CASSLWGTYEQYF. The CDR3 coding sequence is TGCGCCAGCAGCTTGTGGGGGACCTACGAGCAGTACTTC.

This clone was counted a single time. The chain is built from TRBV19 and TRBJ1-1, with a possible D match to TRBD1 (5 bases). The V gene lost 2 bases and the J gene lost 2 bases, with 9 bases spanning the gap. This CDR3 region has 14 residues. Germline assignment: CDR1 LNHDA and CDR2 SQIVND (reference sequence). CDR3 DNA sequence: TGTGCCAGTAGTATAATCGGGACTAACACTGAAGCTTTCTTT. Encoded protein: CASSIIGTNTEAFF.

For the CDR3, the DNA is TGTGCCAGCCGCATAGCGGGGGGAGTGCAGTTCTTC. Protein sequence: CASRIAGGVQFF. The chain has TRBV2 and TRBJ2-1, with 10 bases matching TRBD2. The CDR3 loop spans 12 amino acids. CDR1 is SNHLY and CDR2 is FYNNEI in the germline V gene. The trim removed 8 bases at V and 12 bases at J, leaving 7 bases unmatched.

The CDR3 coding sequence is TGTGCCAGCAGCGTAGTAGCGGGAGTAGATGAGCAGTTCTTC. Protein product: CASSVVAGVDEQFF. V is TRBV9 and J is TRBJ2-1, with 9 bases matching TRBD2. CDR1 SGDLS and CDR2 YYNGEE come from the germline V gene. The CDR3 extends over 14 amino acids. The J segment lost 8 bases and the V segment lost 0 bases, leaving 3 bases of the junction unmatched.

The V gene is TRBV30, the J gene TRBJ2-3; the D gene is possibly TRBD2 (6 bases). V lost 1 base and J lost 5, with 13 bases in between. The CDR3 is 14 residues long. Germline V gene lookup returns CDR1 GTSNPN and CDR2 SVGIG (reference sequence). This CDR3 is CAWSGLGLRDTQYF. As DNA, the CDR3 is TGTGCCTGGAGTGGACTAGGGTTAAGAGATACGCAGTATTTT.

This clone was counted once. The chain recombines TRBV4-3 with TRBJ2-2; D ambiguous. This CDR3 contains 15 residues. The ends were cut back, 0 bases at V and 4 bases at J, with 9 bases in the middle. Per the germline V gene, CDR1 is LGHNA and CDR2 is YSLEER. As DNA, the CDR3 is TGCGCCAGCAGCCAAGATGAAGGCCCCACCGGGGAGCTGTTTTTT. Translated: CASSQDEGPTGELFF.

V gene TRBV6-1 combines with J gene TRBJ1-2; TRBD1 matches at 9 bases. V lost 4 bases, J lost 4 bases, and 10 bases stayed unmatched. Germline CDR1 and CDR2: MNHNS and SASEGT. The length of the CDR3 is 16 residues. The CDR3 DNA reads as TGTGCCAGCAGTGCTTCCGGGACAGGGACCGTCTATGGCTACACCTTC. As protein: CASSASGTGTVYGYTF.